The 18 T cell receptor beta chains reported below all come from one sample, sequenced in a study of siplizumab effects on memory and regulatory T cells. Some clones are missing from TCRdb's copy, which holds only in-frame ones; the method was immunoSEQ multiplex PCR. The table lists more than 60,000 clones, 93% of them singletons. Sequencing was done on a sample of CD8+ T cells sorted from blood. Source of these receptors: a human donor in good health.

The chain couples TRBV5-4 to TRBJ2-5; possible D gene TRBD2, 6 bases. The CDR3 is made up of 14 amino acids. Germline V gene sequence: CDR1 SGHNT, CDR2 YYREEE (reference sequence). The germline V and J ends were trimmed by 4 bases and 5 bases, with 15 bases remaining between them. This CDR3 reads CASSGAAEGETQYF. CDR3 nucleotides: TGTGCCAGCAGCGGAGCGGCGGAGGGGGAGACCCAGTACTTC. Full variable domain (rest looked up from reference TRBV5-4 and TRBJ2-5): ETGVTQSPTHLIKTRGQQVTLRCSSQSGHNTVSWYQQALGQGPQFIFQYYREEENGRGNFPPRFSGLQFPNYSSELNVNALELDDSALYLCASSGAAEGETQYFGPGTRLLVL.

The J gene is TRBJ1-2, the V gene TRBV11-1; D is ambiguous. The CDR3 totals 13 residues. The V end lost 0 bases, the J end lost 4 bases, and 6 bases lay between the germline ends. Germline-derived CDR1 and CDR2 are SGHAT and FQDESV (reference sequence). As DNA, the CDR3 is TGTGCCAGCAGCTTAGCGTCCAGCTATGGCTACACCTTC. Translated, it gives CASSLASSYGYTF.

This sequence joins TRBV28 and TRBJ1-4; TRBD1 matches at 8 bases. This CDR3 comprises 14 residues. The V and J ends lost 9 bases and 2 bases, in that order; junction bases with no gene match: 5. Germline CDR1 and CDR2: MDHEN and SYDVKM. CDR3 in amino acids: CASMDRDTNEKLFF. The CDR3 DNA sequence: TGTGCCAGTATGGACAGGGATACTAATGAAAAACTGTTTTTT.

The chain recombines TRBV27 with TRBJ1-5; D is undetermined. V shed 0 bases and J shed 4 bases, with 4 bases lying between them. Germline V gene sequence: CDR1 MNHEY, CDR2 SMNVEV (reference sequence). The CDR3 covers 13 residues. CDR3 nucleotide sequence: TGTGCCAGCAGTTTATCTAGTAATCAGCCCCAGCATTTT. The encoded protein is CASSLSSNQPQHF.

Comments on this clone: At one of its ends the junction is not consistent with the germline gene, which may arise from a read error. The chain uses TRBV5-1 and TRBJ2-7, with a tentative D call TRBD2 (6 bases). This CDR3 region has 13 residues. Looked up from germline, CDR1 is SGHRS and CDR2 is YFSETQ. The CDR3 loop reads CASSSGDSYEQYF. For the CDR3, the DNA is TGTGCCAGCAGCTCGGGAGATTCCTACGAGCAGTACTTC.

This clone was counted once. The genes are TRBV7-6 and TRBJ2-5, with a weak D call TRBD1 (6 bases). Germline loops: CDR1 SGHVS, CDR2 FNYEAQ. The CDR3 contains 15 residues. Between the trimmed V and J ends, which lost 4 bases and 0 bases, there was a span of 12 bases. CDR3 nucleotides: TGTGCCAGCAGCTCACTGACAGGCAACCAAGAGACCCAGTACTTC. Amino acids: CASSSLTGNQETQYF.

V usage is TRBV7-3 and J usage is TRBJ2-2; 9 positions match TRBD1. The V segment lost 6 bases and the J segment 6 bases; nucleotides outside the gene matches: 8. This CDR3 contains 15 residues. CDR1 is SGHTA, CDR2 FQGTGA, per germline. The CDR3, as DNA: TGTGCCAGCAGTTTGGGGACAGGGAGTCCCGGGGAGCTGTTTTTT. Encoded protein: CASSLGTGSPGELFF.

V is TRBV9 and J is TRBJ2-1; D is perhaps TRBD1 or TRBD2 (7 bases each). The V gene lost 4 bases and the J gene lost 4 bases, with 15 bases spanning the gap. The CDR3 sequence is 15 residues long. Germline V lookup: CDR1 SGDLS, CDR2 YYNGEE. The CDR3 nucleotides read TGTGCCAGCAGCCAGGGGGGGGCTGGTTACAATGAGCAGTTCTTC. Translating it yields CASSQGGAGYNEQFF.

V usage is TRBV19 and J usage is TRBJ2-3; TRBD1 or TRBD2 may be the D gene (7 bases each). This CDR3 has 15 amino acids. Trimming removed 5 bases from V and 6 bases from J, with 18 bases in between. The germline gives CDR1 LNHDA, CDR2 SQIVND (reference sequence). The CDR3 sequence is CASSPGEGAGDTQYF. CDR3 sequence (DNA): TGTGCCAGTAGTCCTGGGGAGGGGGCCGGGGATACGCAGTATTTT.

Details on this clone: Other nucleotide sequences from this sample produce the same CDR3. CDR3 coding DNA: TGTGCCAGCAGTGAGGGACAGGGAGGTGAAAAACTGTTTTTT. Residues: CASSEGQGGEKLFF. The chain couples TRBV6-1 to TRBJ1-4; 9 bases match TRBD1. From germline, CDR1 is MNHNS and CDR2 SASEGT. With V trimmed by 3 bases and J by 7 bases, 3 bases remained unmatched. This CDR3 comprises 14 residues.

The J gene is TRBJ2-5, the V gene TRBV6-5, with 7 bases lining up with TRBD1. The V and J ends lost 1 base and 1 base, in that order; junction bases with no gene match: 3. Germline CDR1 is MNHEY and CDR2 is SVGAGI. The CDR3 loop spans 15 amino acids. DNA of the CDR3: TGTGCCAGCAGTTACTTCGACAGGGCCCAAGAGACCCAGTACTTC. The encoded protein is CASSYFDRAQETQYF.

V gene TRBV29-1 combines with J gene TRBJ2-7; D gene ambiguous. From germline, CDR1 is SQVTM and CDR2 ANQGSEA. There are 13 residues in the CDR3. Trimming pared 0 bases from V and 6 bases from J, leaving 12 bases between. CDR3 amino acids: CSVEDNGPAEQYF. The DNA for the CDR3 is TGCAGCGTTGAAGATAATGGGCCAGCCGAGCAGTACTTC.

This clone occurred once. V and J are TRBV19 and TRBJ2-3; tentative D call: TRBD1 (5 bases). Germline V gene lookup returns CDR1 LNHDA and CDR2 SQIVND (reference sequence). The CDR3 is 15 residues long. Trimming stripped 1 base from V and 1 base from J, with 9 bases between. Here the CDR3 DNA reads TGTGCCAGTAGTATAGGGTTAGGGGGCACAGATACGCAGTATTTT. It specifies CASSIGLGGTDTQYF.

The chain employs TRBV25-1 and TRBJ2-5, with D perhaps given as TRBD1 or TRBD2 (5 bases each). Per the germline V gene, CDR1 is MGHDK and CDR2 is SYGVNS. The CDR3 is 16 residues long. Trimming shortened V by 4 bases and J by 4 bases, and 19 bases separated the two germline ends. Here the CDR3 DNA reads TGTGCCAGCAGTGGGGAGTGGGGCCCCCAGGGAGAGACCCAGTACTTC. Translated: CASSGEWGPQGETQYF.

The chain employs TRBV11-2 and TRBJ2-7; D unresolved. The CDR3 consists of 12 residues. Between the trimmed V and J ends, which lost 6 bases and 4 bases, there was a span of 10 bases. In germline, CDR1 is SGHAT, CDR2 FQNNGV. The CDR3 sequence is CASRGPTYEQYF. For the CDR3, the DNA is TGTGCCAGCAGAGGTCCGACGTACGAGCAGTACTTC.

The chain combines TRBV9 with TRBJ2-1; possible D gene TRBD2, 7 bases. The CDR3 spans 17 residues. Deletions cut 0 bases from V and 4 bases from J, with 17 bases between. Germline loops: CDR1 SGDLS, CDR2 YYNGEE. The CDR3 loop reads CASSVDIRGADYNEQFF. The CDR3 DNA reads TGTGCCAGCAGCGTAGATATACGGGGGGCCGATTACAATGAGCAGTTCTTC.

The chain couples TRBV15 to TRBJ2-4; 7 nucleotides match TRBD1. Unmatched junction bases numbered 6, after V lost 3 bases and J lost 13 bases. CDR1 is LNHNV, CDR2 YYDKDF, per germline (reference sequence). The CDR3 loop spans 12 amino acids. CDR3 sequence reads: CATSSTGAPQYF. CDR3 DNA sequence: TGTGCCACCAGCAGTACAGGGGCCCCACAGTACTTC.

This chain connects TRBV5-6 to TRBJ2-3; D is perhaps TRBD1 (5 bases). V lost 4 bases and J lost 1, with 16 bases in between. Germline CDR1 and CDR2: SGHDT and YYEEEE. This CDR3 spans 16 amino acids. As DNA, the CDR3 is TGTGCCAGCAGCGCAAACACAGGTTCTGGCACAGATACGCAGTATTTT. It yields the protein CASSANTGSGTDTQYF.